The 10 T cell receptor beta chains presented below share a single source sample, sequenced in a study of CD8 T cells in Susac syndrome. An input of about 0.5 to 1 ug of RNA was subjected to reverse transcription using random hexamers. TCRdb redid the calling of the immunoSEQ multiplex PCR reads with MiXCR, one entry per CDR3 protein. This table has about 52,000 distinct CDR3 sequences, 93% appearing once. The sample was CD8+ T cells from PBMCs. All receptors derive from a human donor with multiple sclerosis.

A single count supports this clonotype. This CDR3 reads CASSLPQSGQGAYEQYF. The CDR3, as DNA: TGTGCCAGTAGTTTGCCTCAGTCGGGACAGGGAGCCTACGAGCAGTACTTC. The J gene is TRBJ2-7, the V gene TRBV19, with TRBD1 matching 9 bases. CDR3 length: 17 residues. V was pared by 5 bases and J by 2 bases, with 13 bases of the junction left unmatched. CDR1 and CDR2 (germline): LNHDA, SQIVND (reference sequence).

The chain is built from TRBV4-2 and TRBJ2-3, with a tentative D call TRBD2 (6 bases). Per the germline V gene, CDR1 is LGHNA and CDR2 is YNFKEQ. This CDR3 has 16 residues. V shed 4 bases and J shed 0 bases, with 14 bases lying between them. The CDR3 DNA reads as TGTGCCAGCAGCCCCGTCTCGGGGGTTAGCACAGATACGCAGTATTTT. Translating it yields CASSPVSGVSTDTQYF.

The chain employs TRBV7-3 and TRBJ1-1; D is unclear. This CDR3 has 15 residues. V gave up 2 bases and J gave up 0 bases, with 10 bases separating them. Germline V gives CDR1 SGHTA, CDR2 FQGTGA. The CDR3 protein is CASSLAGRLNTEAFF. The CDR3 bases are TGTGCCAGCAGCTTAGCGGGCAGATTGAACACTGAAGCTTTCTTT.

This chain connects TRBV9 to TRBJ2-6, with D possibly TRBD1 on 5 matching bases. This CDR3 region has 14 residues. CDR1 is SGDLS and CDR2 is YYNGEE in the germline V gene. Deletions cut 3 bases from V and 4 bases from J, with 8 bases between. For the CDR3, the DNA is TGTGCCAGCAGCGAGGGGCTGGGGGCCAACGTCCTGACTTTC. This sequence encodes CASSEGLGANVLTF.

The chain links TRBV4-1 to TRBJ2-6; D gene ambiguous. Germline CDR1 is MGHRA and CDR2 is YSYEKL. This CDR3 comprises 13 residues. The germline V and J ends were trimmed by 10 bases and 4 bases, with 11 bases remaining between them. The CDR3 region has the DNA TGCGCCACCATGCGAACGGGGGCCAACGTCCTGACTTTC. It translates to CATMRTGANVLTF.

The sample holds one count of this clonotype. This chain links TRBV7-9 with TRBJ1-1; TRBD1 might be the D (5 bases). The CDR3 runs 17 residues. V shed 2 bases and J shed 0 bases, with 16 bases lying between them. Germline CDR1 SEHNR, CDR2 FQNEAQ (reference sequence). CDR3 DNA: TGTGCCAGCAGCTTAATCCCGGACATCTACATGAACACTGAAGCTTTCTTT. Its protein is CASSLIPDIYMNTEAFF. The variable domain in full, with the rest retrieved from reference TRBV7-9 and TRBJ1-1, is DTGVSQNPRHKITKRGQNVTFRCDPISEHNRLYWYRQTLGQGPEFLTYFQNEAQLEKSRLLSDRFSAERPKGSFSTLEIQRTEQGDSAMYLCASSLIPDIYMNTEAFFGQGTRLTVV.

The V gene is TRBV7-9, the J gene TRBJ1-1; TRBD1 is a possible D gene (5 bases). V was cut by 5 bases and J by 2 bases, with 12 bases left in between. The CDR3 contains 14 residues. Per the germline V gene, CDR1 is SEHNR and CDR2 is FQNEAQ (reference sequence). The CDR3 loop is CASSRGGANTEAFF. CDR3 nucleotides: TGTGCCAGCAGCCGTGGTGGGGCCAACACTGAAGCTTTCTTT. The entire variable domain, with the rest obtained from reference TRBV7-9 and TRBJ1-1, is as follows: DTGVSQNPRHKITKRGQNVTFRCDPISEHNRLYWYRQTLGQGPEFLTYFQNEAQLEKSRLLSDRFSAERPKGSFSTLEIQRTEQGDSAMYLCASSRGGANTEAFFGQGTRLTVV.

This chain joins TRBV6-4 and TRBJ1-2; 8 bases map to TRBD1. The CDR3 length is 17 residues. V lost 3 bases, J lost 0 bases, and 9 bases stayed unmatched. Germline V gene sequence: CDR1 MRHNA, CDR2 SNTAGT. This chain's CDR3 is CASSDSPQGAANYGYTF. The CDR3 nucleotides are TGTGCCAGCAGTGATTCACCCCAGGGGGCGGCTAACTATGGCTACACCTTC.

The rearrangement joins TRBV3-1 to TRBJ2-1; 11 nucleotides align to TRBD2. With 0 bases clipped from V and 2 bases from J, the junction kept 3 bases outside the gene matches. The CDR3 extends over 17 amino acids. The germline V gene has CDR1 LGHDT and CDR2 YNNKEL (reference sequence). CDR3 amino acids: CASSQDLLAGAYNEQFF. CDR3 in DNA: TGTGCCAGCAGCCAAGACTTACTAGCGGGGGCCTACAATGAGCAGTTCTTC.

This chain connects TRBV29-1 to TRBJ1-2, with no clear D. The CDR3 loop spans 13 amino acids. Per germline, CDR1 SQVTM and CDR2 ANQGSEA. Trimming shortened V by 0 bases and J by 3 bases, and 8 bases separated the two germline ends. The CDR3 region is CSVEDGVDYGYTF. DNA for the CDR3: TGCAGCGTTGAAGACGGTGTGGACTATGGCTACACCTTC.